A single sample is the source of the 30 T cell receptor beta chains below, sequenced in a study of Ad26.COV2.S vaccination and SARS-CoV-2 variants (dated by TCRdb to the early 2020s). Libraries were prepared through the immunoSEQ multiplex PCR assay. TCRdb carries this immuneACCESS record with in-frame sequences only. Its versions omit some clonotypes, under half of them owing to an unresolved V gene in the studies checked, with the rest unexplained. This sample has about 140,000 clones in its table, and 86% of those were observed once. 5% of the sample is held by the ten biggest clonotypes. The intended sense of this specimen's time point label: individuals recovered from natural SARS-CoV-2 infection. The input for sequencing was peripheral blood, taken after recovery from COVID-19. The receptors derive from a human donor who had recovered from COVID-19.

The V call is TRBV20-1, the J call TRBJ1-1, with unresolved D. CDR3 size: 10 residues. Germline V CDR1 and CDR2: DFQATT, SNEGSKA (reference sequence). Trimming stripped 5 bases from V and 7 bases from J, with 8 bases between. In nucleotides, the CDR3 is TGCAGTGCTCGTGACGTTGAAGCTTTCTTT. Translation gives CSARDVEAFF.

In DNA form, the CDR3 reads TGTGCCAGCAGCCAAGAGGACGGTAACATATACAATGAGCAGTTCTTC. This codes for CASSQEDGNIYNEQFF. The V and J genes are TRBV14 and TRBJ2-1; D unresolved. Germline CDR1 SGHDN, CDR2 FVKESK. CDR3 size: 16 residues. Trimming took off 0 bases at V and 4 bases at J, with 13 bases between the two ends.

The rearrangement links TRBV4-3 to TRBJ1-2; 7 bases fit TRBD1. Germline CDR1 reads LGHNA; CDR2 reads YSLEER. Trimming cost V 2 bases and J 5 bases; bases outside gene matches: 8. The CDR3 has 15 residues. The CDR3 DNA reads TGCGCCAGCAGCCAATTCGAACGGGACAGATATGGCTACACCTTC. This gives the protein CASSQFERDRYGYTF.

V and J are TRBV5-1 and TRBJ2-2; 7 positions match TRBD1. Germline V gene sequence: CDR1 SGHRS, CDR2 YFSETQ. This CDR3 is 15 amino acids long. V shed 2 bases, J shed 6 bases, and the junction held 7 bases outside the gene matches. CDR3 amino acids: CASSLTDRKAGELFF. CDR3 DNA sequence: TGCGCCAGCAGCTTAACGGACAGGAAGGCCGGGGAGCTGTTTTTT.

This sequence joins TRBV5-6 and TRBJ1-3, with no clear D. This CDR3 is built from 12 residues. The ends were cut back, 2 bases at V and 3 bases at J, with 3 bases in the middle. The germline V gene encodes CDR1 SGHDT and CDR2 YYEEEE. CDR3 in DNA: TGTGCCAGCAGCTTCAATGGAAACACCATATATTTT. This codes for CASSFNGNTIYF.

The CDR3 DNA sequence: TGTGCCAGCAGCCTCAGGGATGGGTACCTCGAGCAGTACTTC. Translation gives CASSLRDGYLEQYF. The V and J genes are TRBV5-5 and TRBJ2-7, with D perhaps matching TRBD1 (5 bases). This CDR3 is 14 amino acids long. Deletions cut 4 bases from V and 6 bases from J, with 17 bases between. CDR1 and CDR2 from the germline V gene are SGHKS and YYEKEE (reference sequence).

The chain uses TRBV5-5 and TRBJ1-2; no reliable D call. The germline V gene has CDR1 SGHKS and CDR2 YYEKEE (reference sequence). CDR3 length: 13 amino acids. V shed 2 bases and J shed 8 bases, with 13 bases lying between them. The CDR3 spells CASSLRREGGYTF. The CDR3 bases are TGTGCCAGCAGCTTAAGAAGAGAGGGCGGCTACACCTTC.

This chain uses TRBV6-6 with TRBJ1-5; possible D gene TRBD1, 6 bases. This CDR3 contains 16 residues. CDR1 is MNHNY, CDR2 SVGAGI, per germline (reference sequence). Between the trimmed V and J ends, which lost 0 bases and 5 bases, there was a span of 14 bases. The CDR3 protein is CASSYSSGEKDQPQHF. CDR3 sequence (DNA): TGTGCCAGCAGTTACTCGTCAGGGGAAAAGGATCAGCCCCAGCATTTT.

This chain connects TRBV9 to TRBJ1-6; 7 nucleotides align to TRBD1. In germline, CDR1 is SGDLS, CDR2 YYNGEE. The CDR3 has 15 amino acids. V trimming: 3 bases; J trimming: 9 bases; junction bases outside the gene matches: 9. CDR3 in amino acids: CASSEGAGAGSPLHF. In DNA, the CDR3 is TGTGCCAGCAGCGAGGGGGCAGGGGCGGGTTCACCCCTCCACTTT.

Written as DNA, the CDR3 is TGTGCCAGCAGTTTACTACAGTACGAGCAGTACTTC. Translated, it gives CASSLLQYEQYF. The genes are TRBV28 and TRBJ2-7; the D is unclear. V lost 2 bases and J 4 bases, leaving 6 bases between the germline ends. This CDR3 comprises 12 residues. CDR1 and CDR2 from the germline V gene are MDHEN and SYDVKM.

The CDR3 region has the DNA TGTGCCAGCAGCTCCGTACTCCTATCCTACGAGCAGTACTTC. Its translation: CASSSVLLSYEQYF. The rearrangement links TRBV5-6 to TRBJ2-7; unclear D gene. Per the germline V gene, CDR1 is SGHDT and CDR2 is YYEEEE. V was clipped by 3 bases and J by 1 base, with 11 bases between them. The CDR3 extends over 14 amino acids.

This clone appeared a few times. The V call is TRBV4-1, the J call TRBJ2-7; perhaps TRBD1 as D (5 bases). The germline gives CDR1 MGHRA, CDR2 YSYEKL. The germline V and J ends were trimmed by 3 bases and 6 bases, with 24 bases remaining between them. The CDR3 is 17 amino acids. DNA of the CDR3: TGCGCCAGCAGCCAGAGAACATCAGGGTATGAGCTCTTCGAGCAGTACTTC. Residues: CASSQRTSGYELFEQYF.

The chain combines TRBV5-1 with TRBJ1-1; D might be TRBD1 (6 bases). CDR3 length: 14 amino acids. Germline V gives CDR1 SGHRS, CDR2 YFSETQ. Trimming cost V 4 bases and J 0 bases, with 10 bases left between them. This CDR3 reads CASSTGILNTEAFF. CDR3 coding DNA: TGCGCCAGCAGCACAGGGATATTGAACACTGAAGCTTTCTTT.

The V and J genes are TRBV10-3 and TRBJ1-5; no clear D. The CDR3 totals 16 residues. Germline V lookup: CDR1 ENHRY, CDR2 SYGVKD. Trimming stripped 7 bases from V and 0 bases from J, with 16 bases between. DNA of the CDR3: TGTGCCATCATCGGACCGGACGGGTATAGCAATCAGCCCCAGCATTTT. Protein sequence: CAIIGPDGYSNQPQHF.

The J gene is TRBJ1-4, the V gene TRBV30; D remains unclear. CDR1 GTSNPN and CDR2 SVGIG come from the germline V gene (reference sequence). The CDR3 has 12 amino acids. The V end lost 6 bases, the J end lost 8 bases, and 13 bases lay between the germline ends. The CDR3 nucleotides read TGTGCCTGCTCGGGTCTCGGGGAAAAACTGTTTTTT. Amino acids: CACSGLGEKLFF.

This clone was seen more than once but under ten times. The chain is built from TRBV5-1 and TRBJ2-5; TRBD1 aligns across 12 bases. The CDR3 consists of 16 residues. The germline V gene has CDR1 SGHRS and CDR2 YFSETQ. J was trimmed by 0 bases and V by 4 bases; bases with no gene match: 4. The CDR3 coding sequence is TGCGCCAGCAGCGGCGGGACAGGGGGCTACCAAGAGACCCAGTACTTC. Translated, it gives CASSGGTGGYQETQYF. Combining the CDR3 with reference TRBV5-1 and TRBJ2-5 gives the whole variable domain KAGVTQTPRYLIKTRGQQVTLSCSPISGHRSVSWYQQTPGQGLQFLFEYFSETQRNKGNFPGRFSGRQFSNSRSEMNVSTLELGDSALYLCASSGGTGGYQETQYFGPGTRLLVL.

Only one count was recorded for this clone. An end of the junction does not agree with germline; a read error may underlie this. The chain combines TRBV3-1 (or the pseudogene TRBV3-2) with TRBJ1-3; no clear D. The CDR3 sequence is 11 residues long. CDR1 and CDR2 from the germline V gene are LGHDT and YNNKEL (reference sequence). The CDR3 sequence: CASSQATRVSF. The CDR3 DNA reads as TGTGCCAGCAGCCAAGCAACAAGAGTATCTTTT.

J is TRBJ2-7 and V is TRBV15; perhaps D is TRBD1 or TRBD2 (5 bases each). The germline V gene has CDR1 LNHNV and CDR2 YYDKDF (reference sequence). Trimming left V 0 bases short and J 3 bases short, with 15 bases between. The CDR3 is 16 amino acids. CDR3 nucleotides: TGTGCCACCAGCAGAGATCGAGGGACGGAGCGCTACGAGCAGTACTTC. Translated, it gives CATSRDRGTERYEQYF.

This clone was observed once. This CDR3 reads CASSPGTGRTEAFF. CDR3 in DNA: TGTGCCAGTAGTCCCGGGACAGGGAGAACTGAAGCTTTCTTT. V usage is TRBV19 and J usage is TRBJ1-1, with 9 bases aligning to TRBD1. The length of the CDR3 is 14 residues. Germline trimming cut 5 bases from V and 5 bases from J; bases unmatched to any gene: 6. Germline V CDR1 and CDR2: LNHDA, SQIVND (reference sequence). The variable domain in full, with the rest retrieved from reference TRBV19 and TRBJ1-1, is DGGITQSPKYLFRKEGQNVTLSCEQNLNHDAMYWYRQDPGQGLRLIYYSQIVNDFQKGDIAEGYSVSREKKESFPLTVTSAQKNPTAFYLCASSPGTGRTEAFFGQGTRLTVV.

Regarding this clone: The junction and the germline gene differ at one end; a read error may be behind it. The chain combines TRBV6-6 with TRBJ2-1; D unresolved. The CDR3 covers 11 residues. The germline V gene encodes CDR1 MNHNY and CDR2 SVGAGI (reference sequence). The CDR3 is CASESLNGQFF. CDR3 DNA: TGTGCCAGCGAATCACTTAATGGGCAGTTCTTC.

This clone was seen a few times. This rearrangement joins TRBV9 to TRBJ1-3; D remains unclear. Germline lookup yields CDR1 SGDLS and CDR2 YYNGEE. This CDR3 contains 16 residues. V was trimmed by 0 bases and J by 0 bases, leaving 10 bases between them. The CDR3 nucleotides are TGTGCCAGCAGCGTAGCTCAACAAGTCTCTGGAAACACCATATATTTT. This sequence encodes CASSVAQQVSGNTIYF.

This chain connects TRBV19 to TRBJ1-3; no clear D. The CDR3 sequence is 16 residues long. Germline V gives CDR1 LNHDA, CDR2 SQIVND (reference sequence). V shed 3 bases and J shed 3 bases, with 15 bases lying between them. Here the CDR3 reads CASSMEASPDGNTIYF. The CDR3 nucleotides are TGTGCCAGTAGTATGGAAGCTTCCCCCGATGGAAACACCATATATTTT.

V gene TRBV19 combines with J gene TRBJ2-3; 7 positions agree with TRBD1. In germline, CDR1 is LNHDA, CDR2 SQIVND (reference sequence). Trimming took 3 bases from V and 5 from J; bases not matched to a gene: 5. There are 14 residues in the CDR3. The CDR3 is CASSMGTARDTQYF. CDR3 in DNA: TGTGCCAGTAGTATGGGGACAGCCCGAGATACGCAGTATTTT.

The V call is TRBV7-9, the J call TRBJ1-1, with D hard to call. Trimming removed 5 bases from V and 8 bases from J, with 15 bases in between. The germline gives CDR1 SEHNR, CDR2 FQNEAQ (reference sequence). The CDR3 has 13 residues. In nucleotides, the CDR3 is TGTGCCAGCAGCCGACTGGGAAGTTGGGAAGCTTTCTTT. This translates into CASSRLGSWEAFF.

This clone was picked up one time. The chain uses TRBV7-9 and TRBJ2-5; 7 nucleotides match TRBD2. The germline V gene encodes CDR1 SEHNR and CDR2 FQNEAQ (reference sequence). V shed 5 bases and J 4 bases; nucleotides not matched to a gene: 7. The CDR3 runs 14 residues. The CDR3 DNA is TGTGCCAGCAGCGCCCCGGGGACTATAGAGACCCAGTACTTC. This sequence encodes CASSAPGTIETQYF.

This chain joins TRBV13 and TRBJ1-3; D is ambiguous. The CDR3 has 15 amino acids. With 4 bases removed from V and 0 bases from J, the gap between germline ends came to 10 bases. Germline V gives CDR1 PRHDT, CDR2 FYEKMQ (reference sequence). The CDR3 here is CASSYSQSSGNTIYF. Written as DNA, the CDR3 is TGTGCCAGCAGCTACTCTCAGAGCTCTGGAAACACCATATATTTT.

The rearrangement links TRBV18 to TRBJ1-3, with 7 nucleotides matching TRBD1. Per germline, CDR1 KGHSH and CDR2 LQKENI. V trimming: 4 bases; J trimming: 0 bases; junction bases outside the gene matches: 3. The CDR3 has 15 residues. CDR3: CASSLGQSSGNTIYF. The CDR3 DNA follows: TGTGCCAGCTCACTGGGACAGAGCTCTGGAAACACCATATATTTT.

The chain carries TRBV5-4 and TRBJ2-2; 8 bases match TRBD1. Trimming cost V 2 bases and J 3 bases; bases outside gene matches: 0. The germline CDR1 and CDR2 sequences are SGHNT and YYREEE (reference sequence). This CDR3 comprises 14 residues. In nucleotides, the CDR3 is TGTGCCAGCAGCTTACAGGGGGACACCGGGGAGCTGTTTTTT. Translation gives CASSLQGDTGELFF.

The CDR3 DNA reads TGTGCCAGCAGCCAGGGACAGTACAATGAGCAGTTCTTC. Amino acids: CASSQGQYNEQFF. The chain joins TRBV28 to TRBJ2-1; 7 positions agree with TRBD1. V lost 6 bases to trimming and J lost 4 bases; unmatched junction nucleotides: 3. Germline CDR1 is MDHEN and CDR2 is SYDVKM. The CDR3 sequence is 13 residues long. Full variable domain (rest looked up from reference TRBV28 and TRBJ2-1): DVKVTQSSRYLVKRTGEKVFLECVQDMDHENMFWYRQDPGLGLRLIYFSYDVKMKEKGDIPEGYSVSREKKERFSLILESASTNQTSMYLCASSQGQYNEQFFGPGTRLTVL.

Only a few counts were recorded for this clone. The CDR3 reads CASSVVGGEAFF. CDR3 nucleotide sequence: TGTGCCAGCAGCGTAGTAGGGGGCGAAGCTTTCTTT. The rearrangement joins TRBV9 to TRBJ1-1; 7 bases are a match to TRBD1. This CDR3 is 12 amino acids long. Germline V CDR1 and CDR2: SGDLS, YYNGEE. Trimming at V came to 0 bases and at J to 8 bases, leaving 1 base not matched to a gene.